This entry lists 32 T cell receptor beta chains sequenced from one sample in a study of memory CD4+ T cells and cytomegalovirus serostatus. The sort gate was single viable CD3+CD4+CD8-CD45RO+ cells for memory CD4+ T cells. Assay: immunoSEQ multiplex PCR; the TCRdb copy retains only in-frame clones and omits some. In the table there are around 60,000 clones, 82% of which are singletons. The sequenced sample consisted of memory CD4+ T cells from blood. The receptors come from an adult in good health and CMV-seronegative.

The rearrangement joins TRBV18 to TRBJ1-4; perhaps TRBD1 as D (6 bases). The CDR3 consists of 14 residues. Trimming stripped 5 bases from V and 4 bases from J, with 11 bases between. The V gene's germline CDR1 is KGHSH and CDR2 LQKENI. The CDR3 region is CASSKGHLNEKLFF. Here the CDR3 DNA reads TGTGCCAGCTCAAAGGGACACCTTAATGAAAAACTGTTTTTT.

V and J are TRBV23-1 and TRBJ2-1, with D perhaps given as TRBD1 or TRBD2 (5 bases each). TRBV23-1 is marked as an open reading frame, function uncertain. The CDR3 is made up of 14 amino acids. V gave up 6 bases and J gave up 9 bases, with 18 bases separating them. CDR3 in DNA: TGCGCCAGCAGCCGGGGACCCCGAATGGGTGAGCAGTTCTTC. Translation gives CASSRGPRMGEQFF.

J is TRBJ1-3 and V is TRBV5-1, with D unresolved. The CDR3 loop spans 14 amino acids. Germline-derived CDR1 and CDR2 are SGHRS and YFSETQ. Trimming cost V 3 bases and J 3 bases, with 10 bases left between them. CDR3 in amino acids: CASSSTTLGNTIYF. CDR3 DNA: TGCGCCAGCAGCTCCACCACGCTTGGAAACACCATATATTTT.

This chain connects TRBV7-2 to TRBJ2-5; D might be TRBD1 (6 bases). The V end was cut by 4 bases, the J end by 5 bases, with 17 bases between. The CDR3 covers 15 residues. The V gene's germline CDR1 is SGHTA and CDR2 FQGNSA. The CDR3 loop is CASSSPRGVLETQYF. The CDR3 DNA follows: TGTGCCAGCAGCTCCCCCAGGGGCGTTTTGGAGACCCAGTACTTC.

This chain connects TRBV7-2 to TRBJ2-7; 13 nucleotides agree with TRBD2. Germline V CDR1 and CDR2: SGHTA, FQGNSA. There are 14 residues in the CDR3. V gave up 5 bases and J gave up 9 bases; unmatched junction bases: 7. The CDR3 region is CASSQGLAGSWQYF. The CDR3 nucleotides read TGTGCCAGCAGCCAGGGACTAGCGGGGAGCTGGCAGTACTTC. The full variable domain, in which reference TRBV7-2 and TRBJ2-7 provide the parts outside the CDR3, is GAGVSQSPSNKVTEKGKDVELRCDPISGHTALYWYRQSLGQGLEFLIYFQGNSAPDKSGLPSDRFSAERTGGSVSTLTIQRTQQEDSAVYLCASSQGLAGSWQYFGPGTRLTVT.

The rearrangement uses TRBV5-6 and TRBJ1-2; the D is unclear. The CDR3 spans 13 residues. Trimming stripped 4 bases from V and 2 bases from J, with 9 bases between. Per the germline V gene, CDR1 is SGHDT and CDR2 is YYEEEE. The DNA of the CDR3 is TGTGCCAGCAGCGGGGAGCAAAACTATGGCTACACCTTC. As protein: CASSGEQNYGYTF.

This clone appeared once. The genes are TRBV29-1 and TRBJ2-5, with D possibly TRBD1 on 5 matching bases. This CDR3 region has 12 residues. The V and J ends lost 8 bases and 2 bases respectively, with 12 bases between them. CDR1 and CDR2 from the germline V gene are SQVTM and ANQGSEA. The CDR3 protein is CSTRQPQETQYF. As DNA, the CDR3 is TGCAGCACCCGACAGCCGCAAGAGACCCAGTACTTC.

This clone came up once. This rearrangement joins TRBV28 to TRBJ1-2; D unresolved. Looked up from germline, CDR1 is MDHEN and CDR2 is SYDVKM. This CDR3 spans 13 amino acids. The V end was cut by 3 bases, the J end by 4 bases, with 9 bases between. The CDR3 protein is CASSFGQFYGYTF. CDR3 DNA sequence: TGTGCCAGCAGTTTTGGGCAGTTCTATGGCTACACCTTC.

V is TRBV6-1 and J is TRBJ1-2, with D perhaps matching TRBD1 (6 bases). Trimming cost V 7 bases and J 4 bases, with 16 bases left between them. Germline V gene lookup returns CDR1 MNHNS and CDR2 SASEGT. This CDR3 is built from 14 residues. The CDR3 DNA reads as TGTGCCAGCACCCTGGACAGAAAAGTCTATGGCTACACCTTC. Translating it yields CASTLDRKVYGYTF.

J is TRBJ1-2 and V is TRBV6-1, with D uncertain. Germline loops: CDR1 MNHNS, CDR2 SASEGT. The CDR3 sequence is 12 residues long. The germline V and J ends were trimmed by 0 bases and 5 bases, with 4 bases remaining between them. The CDR3 DNA sequence: TGTGCCAGCAGTGAAGCGGGGTATGGCTACACCTTC. This sequence encodes CASSEAGYGYTF.

The CDR3 protein is CASKDRPAMNTEAFF. The CDR3 DNA reads as TGTGCCAGTAAGGACAGACCAGCCATGAACACTGAAGCTTTCTTT. The chain couples TRBV19 to TRBJ1-1, with D maybe TRBD1 (6 bases). Trimming cost V 7 bases and J 0 bases, with 15 bases left between them. Looked up from germline, CDR1 is LNHDA and CDR2 is SQIVND (reference sequence). This CDR3 has 15 residues.

V gene TRBV6-6 combines with J gene TRBJ1-2, with D possibly TRBD1 on 6 matching bases. Trimming pared 5 bases from V and 4 bases from J, leaving 14 bases between. Germline CDR1 reads MNHNY; CDR2 reads SVGAGI (reference sequence). The CDR3 has 14 residues. The CDR3 loop is CASSLRGGSYGYTF. Here the CDR3 DNA reads TGTGCCAGCAGTCTTCGAGGGGGGTCCTATGGCTACACCTTC.

The V and J genes are TRBV9 and TRBJ1-1, with D unclear. Per the germline V gene, CDR1 is SGDLS and CDR2 is YYNGEE. This CDR3 region has 14 residues. The V end lost 0 bases, the J end lost 0 bases, and 6 bases lay between the germline ends. Here the CDR3 reads CASSVGVMNTEAFF. DNA of the CDR3: TGTGCCAGCAGCGTAGGAGTTATGAACACTGAAGCTTTCTTT.

This clone was seen just once. The rearrangement uses TRBV9 and TRBJ2-2; 7 bases match TRBD2. Germline CDR1 and CDR2: SGDLS and YYNGEE. The junction had 3 bases not matched to a gene; V was cut back by 0 bases and J by 4 bases. This CDR3 spans 15 amino acids. CDR3 coding DNA: TGTGCCAGCAGCGTAGGGGAGGGGTTCACCGGGGAGCTGTTTTTT. This translates into CASSVGEGFTGELFF.

This clone was recorded once. The chain combines TRBV6-1 with TRBJ1-1; TRBD1 is a possible D gene (6 bases). The V and J ends lost 6 bases and 4 bases respectively, with 15 bases between them. This CDR3 is built from 14 residues. The germline V gene encodes CDR1 MNHNS and CDR2 SASEGT. The CDR3 bases are TGTGCCAGCAGGCGAACCGGGACAACCACTGAAGCTTTCTTT. This sequence encodes CASRRTGTTTEAFF.

The chain joins TRBV18 to TRBJ2-3; D possibly matches TRBD1 or TRBD2 (6 bases each). CDR3 size: 17 residues. V was clipped by 0 bases and J by 1 base, with 14 bases between them. Germline CDR1 and CDR2: KGHSH and LQKENI. CDR3 DNA: TGTGCCAGCTCACCACCATACGGGGGCGGGGGCACAGATACGCAGTATTTT. Protein product: CASSPPYGGGGTDTQYF. The whole variable domain, remainder taken from reference TRBV18 and TRBJ2-3, is NAGVMQNPRHLVRRRGQEARLRCSPMKGHSHVYWYRQLPEEGLKFMVYLQKENIIDESGMPKERFSAEFPKEGPSILRIQQVVRGDSAAYFCASSPPYGGGGTDTQYFGPGTRLTVL.

The chain joins TRBV4-1 to TRBJ2-3, with a possible D match to TRBD2 (5 bases). CDR1 and CDR2 (germline): MGHRA, YSYEKL. This CDR3 is built from 16 residues. V lost 0 bases and J lost 4, with 14 bases in between. CDR3 in DNA: TGCGCCAGCAGCCAAGAAGTGCAGCCGCGGGCAGATACGCAGTATTTT. Residues: CASSQEVQPRADTQYF.

The chain recombines TRBV27 with TRBJ1-1, with 7 bases aligning to TRBD1. V shed 6 bases, J shed 4 bases, and the junction held 8 bases outside the gene matches. The CDR3 is 14 residues long. CDR1 and CDR2 from the germline V gene are MNHEY and SMNVEV (reference sequence). The CDR3 region has the DNA TGTGCCAGCAGCCGTGACAGGGAGTTCACTGAAGCTTTCTTT. Translated: CASSRDREFTEAFF.

This clone turned up a few times. V and J are TRBV11-2 and TRBJ1-3; D unresolved. CDR1 and CDR2 from the germline V gene are SGHAT and FQNNGV. Trimming pared 2 bases from V and 4 bases from J, leaving 6 bases between. The CDR3 covers 13 residues. The CDR3 DNA reads as TGTGCCAGCAGCTTAAGTCAAGGAAACACCATATATTTT. This gives the protein CASSLSQGNTIYF. Full variable domain (rest looked up from reference TRBV11-2 and TRBJ1-3): EAGVAQSPRYKIIEKRQSVAFWCNPISGHATLYWYQQILGQGPKLLIQFQNNGVVDDSQLPKDRFSAERLKGVDSTLKIQPAKLEDSAVYLCASSLSQGNTIYFGEGSWLTVV.

The CDR3 sequence is CASSILAGGTDTQYF. The DNA for the CDR3 is TGCGCCAGCAGCATACTAGCGGGGGGCACAGATACGCAGTATTTT. The V and J genes are TRBV5-1 and TRBJ2-3; 11 bases line up with TRBD2. V shed 4 bases and J 1 base; nucleotides not matched to a gene: 2. Germline V gives CDR1 SGHRS, CDR2 YFSETQ. The CDR3 has 15 residues.

The V and J genes are TRBV5-6 and TRBJ1-6; no firm D call. Germline-derived CDR1 and CDR2 are SGHDT and YYEEEE. V was clipped by 4 bases and J by 13 bases, with 12 bases between them. The length of the CDR3 is 12 residues. The CDR3 bases are TGTGCCAGCAGCAGACAAAACGCGCCCCTCCACTTT. Protein: CASSRQNAPLHF. Filled out from reference TRBV5-6 and TRBJ1-6, the complete variable domain reads DAGVTQSPTHLIKTRGQQVTLRCSPKSGHDTVSWYQQALGQGPQFIFQYYEEEERQRGNFPDRFSGHQFPNYSSELNVNALLLGDSALYLCASSRQNAPLHFGNGTRLTVT.

The rearrangement uses TRBV12-5 and TRBJ2-5, with 7 nucleotides matching TRBD1. The germline V gene encodes CDR1 LGHNT and CDR2 FRNRAP. This CDR3 region has 20 residues. With 4 bases clipped from V and 2 bases from J, the junction kept 22 bases outside the gene matches. The CDR3 DNA reads TGTGCTAGTGGTTGGCTTACAGGGGACACTTCCCAACCCGCGCAAGAGACCCAGTACTTC. Translated, it gives CASGWLTGDTSQPAQETQYF.

The chain links TRBV2 to TRBJ2-5; D assignment may be TRBD1 or TRBD2 (5 bases each). The CDR3 totals 14 residues. Trimming pared 4 bases from V and 7 bases from J, leaving 16 bases between. In germline, CDR1 is SNHLY, CDR2 FYNNEI. CDR3 bases: TGTGCCAGCAGTGGGGGAGCAGGCCAGGGGACCCAGTACTTC. This sequence encodes CASSGGAGQGTQYF.

The chain is built from TRBV14 and TRBJ1-1; the D gene is possibly TRBD1 (5 bases). Germline values: CDR1 SGHDN, CDR2 FVKESK. V lost 0 bases, J lost 1 base, and 12 bases lay in between. The CDR3 totals 16 residues. The chain's CDR3 is CASSQEAGARNTEAFF. The CDR3 DNA follows: TGTGCCAGCAGCCAAGAAGCCGGGGCCCGGAACACTGAAGCTTTCTTT.

This chain connects TRBV11-2 to TRBJ2-7, with 10 bases aligning to TRBD2. CDR1 is SGHAT and CDR2 is FQNNGV in the germline V gene. After removal of 3 bases from V and 5 bases from J, the junction contained 13 bases not matched to a gene. This CDR3 region has 17 residues. The CDR3 reads CASSLVTGLAGANEQYF. In nucleotides, the CDR3 is TGTGCCAGCAGCTTGGTTACAGGGCTAGCGGGGGCGAACGAGCAGTACTTC. Full variable domain (rest looked up from reference TRBV11-2 and TRBJ2-7): EAGVAQSPRYKIIEKRQSVAFWCNPISGHATLYWYQQILGQGPKLLIQFQNNGVVDDSQLPKDRFSAERLKGVDSTLKIQPAKLEDSAVYLCASSLVTGLAGANEQYFGPGTRLTVT.

This clone was seen just once. This chain joins TRBV30 and TRBJ2-2; TRBD1 matches 9 bases. Germline V gives CDR1 GTSNPN, CDR2 SVGIG (reference sequence). The J segment lost 6 bases and the V segment lost 7 bases, leaving 9 bases of the junction unmatched. CDR3 length: 14 amino acids. In nucleotides, the CDR3 is TGTGCCTATAAGACAGGGGGATCCGCCGGGGAGCTGTTTTTT. Amino acids: CAYKTGGSAGELFF.

The chain combines TRBV28 with TRBJ2-5; D not certain. Germline V gene data show CDR1 as MDHEN and CDR2 as SYDVKM. The CDR3 is 13 amino acids. The V and J ends lost 4 bases and 2 bases respectively, with 8 bases between them. For the CDR3, the DNA is TGTGCCAGCAGTTCGATCCGGCAAGAGACCCAGTACTTC. Its translation is CASSSIRQETQYF.

The chain employs TRBV6-5 and TRBJ1-2; 9 positions agree with TRBD1. The CDR3 length is 16 residues. The junction had 6 bases not matched to a gene; V was cut back by 4 bases and J by 0 bases. Germline V gene sequence: CDR1 MNHEY, CDR2 SVGAGI. The CDR3 protein is CASSWGQGSSNYGYTF. In DNA, the CDR3 is TGTGCCAGCAGTTGGGGACAGGGTTCATCTAACTATGGCTACACCTTC.

The chain has TRBV27 and TRBJ1-2; D gene unclear. Germline V gives CDR1 MNHEY, CDR2 SMNVEV (reference sequence). The CDR3 loop spans 11 amino acids. V lost 4 bases and J lost 8, with 8 bases in between. The CDR3, as DNA: TGTGCCAGCAGTTCCGGGTGGGGCTACACCTTC. Its protein is CASSSGWGYTF.

This chain connects TRBV19 to TRBJ1-1; the match to TRBD1 covers 7 bases. V was clipped by 5 bases and J by 6 bases; unmatched bases: 9. CDR3 length: 14 residues. Germline loops: CDR1 LNHDA, CDR2 SQIVND (reference sequence). CDR3 nucleotides: TGTGCCAGTAGTGGACAGGCCGGGAGGGCTGAAGCTTTCTTT. The encoded protein is CASSGQAGRAEAFF.

The genes are TRBV6-1 and TRBJ1-2; D gene unclear. This CDR3 is built from 15 residues. V was shortened by 1 base and J by 4 bases, with 13 bases between the two germline ends. The germline gives CDR1 MNHNS, CDR2 SASEGT. The CDR3 bases are TGTGCCAGCAGTGAAGAGCCCCGAGGGAGCTATGGCTACACCTTC. Translated, it gives CASSEEPRGSYGYTF.

This clone showed up just a few times. V and J are TRBV30 and TRBJ2-5; 8 nucleotides line up with TRBD2. V trimming: 1 base; J trimming: 4 bases; junction bases outside the gene matches: 11. Germline V gene lookup returns CDR1 GTSNPN and CDR2 SVGIG (reference sequence). The CDR3 consists of 16 residues. The CDR3 spells CAWSGQTSALRETQYF. DNA for the CDR3: TGTGCCTGGAGTGGCCAGACTAGCGCCCTTAGAGAGACCCAGTACTTC.